A single T cell receptor beta chain is shown here with its context. The target of this receptor is not known. Within one base of it there is no much larger clone, and no base qualities were kept. From a lookup of the germline V gene, CDR1 and CDR2 are SGHRS and YFSETQ. From the cysteine up to the phenylalanine, the CDR3 has a length of 14 residues. The CDR3 DNA has 42 bases and is translated from base 1. Trimming accounts for 4 bases at V and 5 bases at J, while the number of junction bases matched to no gene is 7. The listed sequencing device is Illumina HiSeq 2500. TCR beta libraries were prepared by quantitative 5'-RACE with molecular barcodes. The authors' analysis ran thus. Disease-linked TCR variants were identified with a new computational method built on a probabilistic model of VDJ rearrangement. The public reads were reanalyzed by TCRdb: fastp trimming at Q25, MiXCR alignment, in-frame beta chains only. Each CDR3 protein appears once, grouped with its most common genes and DNA. It is TCRdb's table, rather than the study itself, that gives the V and J calls and clone size. The sample data list around 890,000 distinct CDR3 sequences, and 10% to 15% of these were observed just once. Together, the top ten hold 0.51% of the sample.

The data are from a study of CD8 T cells in ankylosing spondylitis (dated by TCRdb to the late 2010s). Regarding the complete study: T cell receptor beta repertoires were profiled in healthy donors and ankylosing spondylitis patients so that disease-linked TCR variants could be found. The full study cohort was made up of about 24 ankylosing spondylitis patients and 108 healthy donors. Peripheral blood was sampled, and synovial fluid was additionally collected from ankylosing spondylitis patients. The full study reports these points: The disease-linked clones were reported to be significantly enriched in matched synovial fluid samples from ankylosing spondylitis patients. The disease-linked clones showed a CD8+ phenotype and occurred at relatively low frequencies in peripheral blood. Some TCR beta motif variants had previously been reported in synovial fluid and blood of reactive arthritis patients, which suggested common disease-initiation mechanisms. A TCR beta motif made up of roughly eight highly homologous amino acid variants appeared to be characteristic of blood from ankylosing spondylitis patients.

The clonotype was recovered from a male donor with ankylosing spondylitis. This chain is built from TRBV5-1 and TRBJ2-3; 7 central bases correspond to TRBD2. Sequenced: blood, either unsorted or a sorted T cell fraction (not recorded which). CDR3 sequence: CASSPGGTEDTQYF. The DNA reads TGCGCCAGCAGCCCGGGGGGTACGGAAGATACGCAGTATTTT.